The 23 T cell receptor beta chains below were found in one sample sequenced in a study of beta chain features in type 1 diabetes. Study results and limitations: All four CD4+ subsets of Type 1 diabetes patients contained TCRB CDR3s that were moderately but significantly shorter.

Every isolated RNA sample was fully reverse transcribed, so sequencing captured expressed TCRB transcripts. The data were produced by immunoSEQ multiplex PCR, yet TCRdb's version contains in-frame clones alone and is incomplete. The table records around 280,000 clones, about 15% of them present only once. These receptors' antigens are unknown. The source material was naive CD4+ T cells from blood. These receptors all stem from a man between 18 and 35 years old with type 1 diabetes.

V and J are TRBV28 and TRBJ1-6; 7 nucleotides agree with TRBD1. The CDR3 contains 15 residues. The germline CDR1 and CDR2 sequences are MDHEN and SYDVKM. With V trimmed by 7 bases and J by 9 bases, 12 bases remained unmatched. The CDR3 is CASNDRAPHSSPLHF. CDR3 in DNA: TGTGCCAGCAATGACAGGGCCCCGCACAGTTCACCCCTCCACTTT.

This clone was counted between two and nine times. This sequence joins TRBV18 and TRBJ2-1, with 9 bases matching TRBD2. The CDR3 contains 19 residues. Germline trimming cut 1 base from V and 8 bases from J; bases unmatched to any gene: 18. Germline CDR1 and CDR2: KGHSH and LQKENI. CDR3 coding DNA: TGTGCCAGCTCACCACGCCGACAGGGAGTTAGCGGGAGTATTGATGAGCAGTTCTTC. This encodes CASSPRRQGVSGSIDEQFF.

This chain links TRBV9 with TRBJ2-2; possibly TRBD1 for D (5 bases). V lost 3 bases, J lost 3 bases, and 9 bases lay in between. This CDR3 spans 14 amino acids. Germline V gene sequence: CDR1 SGDLS, CDR2 YYNGEE. The CDR3 DNA reads TGTGCCAGCAGCGCTACAGGAGACACCGGGGAGCTGTTTTTT. It yields the protein CASSATGDTGELFF.

J is TRBJ1-3 and V is TRBV30, with a tentative D call TRBD1 (6 bases). Germline CDR1 and CDR2: GTSNPN and SVGIG (reference sequence). The CDR3 has 15 residues. V gave up 2 bases and J gave up 0 bases, with 11 bases separating them. CDR3 in DNA: TGTGCCTGGAGTACAGGACAGCACTCTGGAAACACCATATATTTT. The encoded protein is CAWSTGQHSGNTIYF.

The genes are TRBV4-1 and TRBJ2-1; D is unresolved. CDR1 and CDR2 (germline): MGHRA, YSYEKL. With 4 bases removed from V and 5 bases from J, the gap between germline ends came to 12 bases. CDR3 length equals 14 residues. The CDR3 DNA reads as TGCGCCAGCAGCCGAGTGGTACAGAACAATGAGCAGTTCTTC. Translation gives CASSRVVQNNEQFF.

This clone was seen a few times. CDR3 amino acids: CASSLEVTSGRYNEQFF. The CDR3 nucleotides are TGTGCCAGCAGCTTAGAGGTGACTAGCGGGCGCTACAATGAGCAGTTCTTC. The gene calls are TRBV7-2 and TRBJ2-1; 10 bases line up with TRBD2. Germline V lookup: CDR1 SGHTA, CDR2 FQGNSA. The CDR3 consists of 17 residues. J was trimmed by 3 bases and V by 1 base; bases with no gene match: 6.

The sample holds one count of this clone. The V gene is TRBV7-2, the J gene TRBJ2-2; TRBD2 might be the D (5 bases). Germline values: CDR1 SGHTA, CDR2 FQGNSA. Deletions cut 4 bases from V and 3 bases from J, with 15 bases between. The CDR3 consists of 16 residues. This CDR3 is CASSSIEGTDTGELFF. CDR3 coding DNA: TGTGCCAGCAGCTCAATTGAGGGAACGGACACCGGGGAGCTGTTTTTT. Full variable domain (rest looked up from reference TRBV7-2 and TRBJ2-2): GAGVSQSPSNKVTEKGKDVELRCDPISGHTALYWYRQSLGQGLEFLIYFQGNSAPDKSGLPSDRFSAERTGGSVSTLTIQRTQQEDSAVYLCASSSIEGTDTGELFFGEGSRLTVL.

This clone was counted only a few times. CDR3 sequence reads: CASTTGQNGYTF. Written as DNA, the CDR3 is TGTGCCAGCACAACGGGACAGAATGGCTACACCTTC. The chain has TRBV28 and TRBJ1-2; TRBD1 agrees at 7 bases. Germline V gene lookup returns CDR1 MDHEN and CDR2 SYDVKM. V dropped 7 bases and J dropped 6; count of bases not matched to a gene: 5. This CDR3 is built from 12 residues.

In its sample, this clone was seen a few times. Here the CDR3 reads CASSHLGGESYEQYF. The CDR3 DNA reads TGTGCCAGCAGCCACCTCGGGGGTGAGAGCTACGAGCAGTACTTC. The chain joins TRBV14 to TRBJ2-7; perhaps TRBD2 as D (6 bases). Germline-derived CDR1 and CDR2 are SGHDN and FVKESK. CDR3 size: 15 residues. Trimming cost V 3 bases and J 3 bases, with 15 bases left between them. The full variable domain, rest sourced from reference TRBV14 and TRBJ2-7, is EAGVTQFPSHSVIEKGQTVTLRCDPISGHDNLYWYRRVMGKEIKFLLHFVKESKQDESGMPNNRFLAERTGGTYSTLKVQPAELEDSGVYFCASSHLGGESYEQYFGPGTRLTVT.

This clone is a singleton in its sample. This chain joins TRBV9 and TRBJ1-2, with 10 bases fitting TRBD1. J was trimmed by 8 bases and V by 0 bases; bases with no gene match: 7. The CDR3 covers 15 residues. CDR1 and CDR2 from the germline V gene are SGDLS and YYNGEE. The CDR3 DNA is TGTGCCAGCAGCGTAGCACGGACAGGGGGGGAGGGCTACACCTTC. Amino acid sequence: CASSVARTGGEGYTF.

The rearrangement joins TRBV5-1 to TRBJ2-5; 10 bases match TRBD1. The V gene end was trimmed by 3 bases and the J gene end by 1 base; junction bases not matched to a gene: 3. The CDR3 sequence is 15 residues long. Germline-derived CDR1 and CDR2 are SGHRS and YFSETQ. DNA for the CDR3: TGCGCCAGCAGCTGGGACAGGGGCCGCCAAGAGACCCAGTACTTC. Translating it yields CASSWDRGRQETQYF.

This clone was detected a few times. V gene TRBV18 combines with J gene TRBJ2-7; TRBD1 matches 7 bases. Germline CDR1 is KGHSH and CDR2 is LQKENI. The CDR3 is 14 residues long. J was trimmed by 3 bases and V by 6 bases; bases with no gene match: 8. CDR3 residues: CASSLGQAGYEQYF. Here the CDR3 DNA reads TGTGCCAGCTCGCTCGGACAGGCCGGCTACGAGCAGTACTTC.

The chain joins TRBV9 to TRBJ2-1, with 9 bases aligning to TRBD2. Trimming cost V 1 base and J 1 base; bases outside gene matches: 0. The CDR3 sequence is 15 residues long. Per germline, CDR1 SGDLS and CDR2 YYNGEE. Written as DNA, the CDR3 is TGTGCCAGCAGCGTAACTAGCGGGTCCTACAATGAGCAGTTCTTC. Its protein product is CASSVTSGSYNEQFF.

This clone appeared a few times. The chain recombines TRBV4-2 with TRBJ2-3; D might be TRBD2 (6 bases). Trimming pared 1 base from V and 1 base from J, leaving 15 bases between. CDR3 length: 17 residues. CDR1 is LGHNA and CDR2 is YNFKEQ in the germline V gene. In DNA, the CDR3 is TGTGCCAGCAGCCAAGGACTGACGGGAGTCGGCACAGATACGCAGTATTTT. Translated: CASSQGLTGVGTDTQYF.

The chain couples TRBV7-2 to TRBJ2-5; no clear D gene. The germline V gene has CDR1 SGHTA and CDR2 FQGNSA. V was pared by 0 bases and J by 5 bases, with 7 bases between. The CDR3 contains 13 residues. Here the CDR3 DNA reads TGTGCCAGCAGCTTAGCTAGATTGGAGACCCAGTACTTC. It is translated as CASSLARLETQYF.

This rearrangement joins TRBV18 to TRBJ1-2; D not resolved. This CDR3 contains 13 residues. CDR1 and CDR2 from the germline V gene are KGHSH and LQKENI. V shed 2 bases and J shed 3 bases, with 7 bases lying between them. The DNA of the CDR3 is TGTGCCAGCTCACCATCAGATGACTATGGCTACACCTTC. Translated: CASSPSDDYGYTF.

The V and J genes are TRBV11-3 and TRBJ1-1, with no clear D. V shed 1 base and J shed 8 bases, with 5 bases lying between them. Germline values: CDR1 SGHNT, CDR2 YENEEA. The CDR3 spans 11 residues. CDR3 nucleotides: TGTGCCAGCAGCTTAGTGCGGGAAGCTTTCTTT. The encoded protein is CASSLVREAFF.

The table lists this clone with a few counts. This chain uses TRBV2 with TRBJ2-5; D possibly corresponds to TRBD1 (5 bases). The CDR3 has 13 residues. Trimming took off 3 bases at V and 5 bases at J, with 10 bases between the two ends. Germline V CDR1 and CDR2: SNHLY, FYNNEI. The CDR3 region has the DNA TGTGCCAGCAGTGACAGGGTGAGGGAGACCCAGTACTTC. Amino acids: CASSDRVRETQYF.

This clone was recorded a few times. This chain links TRBV4-2 with TRBJ2-3; D may be TRBD2 (7 bases). The V gene lost 1 base and the J gene lost 4 bases, with 12 bases spanning the gap. The CDR3 is 15 amino acids. Germline V lookup: CDR1 LGHNA, CDR2 YNFKEQ. The CDR3, as DNA: TGTGCCAGCAGCCAAGTTGGGGGGGCGCCAGATACGCAGTATTTT. Translation: CASSQVGGAPDTQYF.

The CDR3 loop reads CASTPTGGHLYEQYF. DNA of the CDR3: TGCGCCAGCACTCCGACAGGGGGCCACCTATACGAGCAGTACTTC. This chain joins TRBV5-1 and TRBJ2-7; TRBD1 matches 10 bases. V trimming: 6 bases; J trimming: 4 bases; junction bases outside the gene matches: 10. The CDR3 extends over 15 amino acids. Germline V gene sequence: CDR1 SGHRS, CDR2 YFSETQ.

V and J are TRBV6-5 and TRBJ1-4; a possible D gene is TRBD1 (5 bases). CDR1 is MNHEY, CDR2 SVGAGI, per germline. Trimming took 2 bases from V and 8 from J, leaving 12 bases between them. This CDR3 contains 14 residues. The CDR3 sequence: CASSYGQGGEKLFF. Written as DNA, the CDR3 is TGTGCCAGCAGTTACGGGCAGGGTGGCGAAAAACTGTTTTTT.

The sample holds a few counts of this clone. The chain links TRBV2 to TRBJ2-1, with 10 bases fitting TRBD1. The CDR3 extends over 13 amino acids. V shed 4 bases, J shed 7 bases, and the junction held 1 base outside the gene matches. Germline loops: CDR1 SNHLY, CDR2 FYNNEI. CDR3: CASSGDRGNEQFF. In DNA, the CDR3 is TGTGCCAGCAGTGGGGACAGGGGAAATGAGCAGTTCTTC.

V is TRBV28 and J is TRBJ2-7, with 8 bases lining up with TRBD1. This CDR3 has 15 amino acids. J was trimmed by 2 bases and V by 6 bases; bases with no gene match: 9. Germline V gene sequence: CDR1 MDHEN, CDR2 SYDVKM. CDR3 amino acids: CASRTGTGAAYEQYF. The DNA for the CDR3 is TGTGCCAGCAGAACCGGGACAGGCGCGGCCTACGAGCAGTACTTC.